These T cell receptor beta chains were read from a single sample in a study of blood T cell repertoires in COVID-19. The data were produced by immunoSEQ multiplex PCR, yet TCRdb's version contains in-frame clones alone and is incomplete. The sample contains 95,000 to 150,000 clones, about four fifths of which appear only once. Sequencing was performed on peripheral blood. All receptors come from a man between 60 and 75 years old with acute or convalescent COVID-19. Each CDR3 is given with its conserved first and last residue. Fields, in order: clone size, J gene, D gene, V gene, CDR3 protein, CDR3 DNA. The D gene is left open where the match is weak. Size tells how often a clone was seen (once, few, many) or the class of an expanded clone, and some rows leave it out.

>.|TRBJ2-2|.|TRBV28
CASSYGLASNTGELFF
TGTGCCAGCAGTTACGGGCTAGCGTCGAACACCGGGGAGCTGTTTTTT
>.|TRBJ1-2|.|TRBV6-6
CASSPGQRYGYTF
TGTGCCAGCAGCCCCGGACAGCGTTATGGCTACACCTTC
>.|TRBJ2-1|TRBD2|TRBV9
CASSFRTGAGSYNEQFF
TGTGCCAGCAGTTTTCGTACCGGAGCGGGGTCCTACAATGAGCAGTTCTTC
>once|TRBJ1-1|TRBD1|TRBV5-4
CASTMRRQGARTEAFF
TGTGCCAGCACTATGCGTCGACAGGGGGCTAGGACTGAAGCTTTCTTT
>.|TRBJ2-3|.|TRBV6-6
CASSFPDGGTDTQYF
TGTGCCAGCAGTTTCCCCGACGGAGGCACAGATACGCAGTATTTT
>few|TRBJ1-2|.|TRBV20-1
CSARNYGYTF
TGCAGTGCTCGGAACTATGGCTACACCTTC
>.|TRBJ2-4|TRBD1|TRBV5-4
CASSQDRGGNIQYF
TGTGCCAGCAGCCAGGACAGGGGGGGAAACATTCAGTACTTC
>.|TRBJ2-1|TRBD2|TRBV3-1/TRBV3-2
CASSPQRGLAGNNEQFF
TGTGCCAGCAGCCCCCAGCGAGGGCTAGCGGGAAACAATGAGCAGTTCTTC
>.|TRBJ1-1|TRBD1|TRBV4-1
CASSQWTGGNEAFF
TGCGCCAGCAGCCAGTGGACAGGGGGGAATGAAGCTTTCTTT
>once|TRBJ1-2|.|TRBV12-3/TRBV12-4
CASSSSTGGYTF
TGTGCCAGCAGTTCTTCCACAGGGGGCTACACCTTC
>.|TRBJ1-3|.|TRBV5-1
CASSLPRGTGNTIYF
TGCGCCAGCAGCTTACCAAGGGGAACTGGAAACACCATATATTTT
>.|TRBJ2-7|TRBD1|TRBV27
CASSLTPPQGSGSGEQYF
TGTGCCAGCAGTCTTACCCCTCCACAGGGGAGCGGTTCTGGCGAGCAGTACTTC
>.|TRBJ2-3|.|TRBV9
CASSLSSGRTDTQYF
TGTGCCAGCAGCCTTTCCAGCGGACGCACAGATACGCAGTATTTT
>.|TRBJ1-3|.|TRBV28
CASRVSGPGNTIYF
TGTGCCAGCCGCGTTTCGGGTCCCGGAAACACCATATATTTT
>.|TRBJ2-7|TRBD2|TRBV27
CASRKSGLAVEQYF
TGTGCCAGCAGAAAATCGGGACTAGCGGTCGAGCAGTACTTC
>.|TRBJ2-7|TRBD2|TRBV7-9
CASSSRLALSYEQYF
TGTGCCAGCAGTTCTAGACTAGCTTTGTCCTACGAGCAGTACTTC
>.|TRBJ2-7|TRBD1|TRBV28
CASSFPGQGSYEQYF
TGTGCCAGCAGTTTCCCGGGACAGGGCTCCTACGAGCAGTACTTC
>.|TRBJ1-2|.|TRBV3-1/TRBV3-2
CASSLRGGHYGYTF
TGTGCCAGCAGCCTCCGAGGGGGACACTATGGCTACACCTTC
>.|TRBJ1-1|TRBD1|TRBV6-6
CASGTGTGNTEAFF
TGTGCCAGCGGTACCGGGACAGGGAACACTGAAGCTTTCTTT
>.|TRBJ2-1|TRBD1|TRBV29-1
CSVAGDRGPRRSYNEQFF
TGCAGCGTGGCGGGGGACAGGGGCCCCAGACGCTCCTACAATGAGCAGTTCTTC
>once|TRBJ2-7|TRBD2|TRBV7-8
CASSLELAGFGGTYEQYF
TGTGCCAGCAGCTTAGAACTAGCGGGATTTGGGGGAACCTACGAGCAGTACTTC
>.|TRBJ2-3|TRBD1|TRBV25-1
CASRSGGSADTQYF
TGTGCCAGCAGGTCAGGGGGTAGCGCAGATACGCAGTATTTT
>.|TRBJ2-1|TRBD2|TRBV10-3
CAITEGLAGTYEQFF
TGTGCCATCACCGAGGGACTAGCGGGAACCTATGAGCAGTTCTTC
>.|TRBJ2-6|TRBD1|TRBV5-1
CASSRTSPGQFSGANVLTF
TGCGCCAGCAGCCGAACCTCGCCGGGACAGTTCTCTGGGGCCAACGTCCTGACTTTC
>.|TRBJ2-3|.|TRBV21-1
CASRLDVEETDTQYF
TGTGCCAGCAGGCTCGACGTTGAGGAAACGGATACGCAGTATTTT
>.|TRBJ2-1|TRBD2|TRBV5-1
CASSPVTSGRTDEQFF
TGCGCCAGCAGCCCCGTGACTAGCGGGAGGACGGATGAGCAGTTCTTC
>.|TRBJ2-3|TRBD2|TRBV19
CASSTSGSGRDTQYF
TGTGCCAGTAGTACTAGCGGGAGCGGGAGAGATACGCAGTATTTT
>.|TRBJ1-2|TRBD1|TRBV4-1
CASSQRRTGAPIITF
TGCGCCAGCAGCCAACGCCGGACAGGTGCCCCTATTATCACCTTC
>once|TRBJ1-2|TRBD1|TRBV5-1
CASSLQGTDGYTF
TGCGCCAGCAGCTTACAGGGGACCGACGGCTACACCTTC
>.|TRBJ1-2|.|TRBV30
CAWSVLGAGYGYTF
TGTGCCTGGAGTGTGTTAGGGGCTGGCTATGGCTACACCTTC
>.|TRBJ2-7|.|TRBV4-2
CASSQEGETSNPYEQYF
TGTGCCAGCAGCCAAGAAGGGGAGACTAGTAATCCCTACGAGCAGTACTTC
>.|TRBJ1-1|.|TRBV6-5
CASSYSTGFGTEAFF
TGTGCCAGCAGTTACTCTACAGGGTTCGGCACTGAAGCTTTCTTT
>.|TRBJ2-1|TRBD2|TRBV7-9
CASSHNTGGYNEQFF
TGTGCCAGCAGCCACAATACGGGGGGATACAATGAGCAGTTCTTC
>.|TRBJ2-3|.|TRBV2
CASSSVRDTQYF
TGTGCCAGCAGCTCCGTGCGGGATACGCAGTATTTT
>.|TRBJ2-5|TRBD1|TRBV7-8
CASSIGTGKWETQYF
TGTGCCAGCAGCATCGGGACAGGGAAATGGGAGACCCAGTACTTC
>.|TRBJ2-5|.|TRBV9
CASSAAPGTRTQYF
TGTGCCAGCAGCGCAGCCCCCGGGACTCGGACCCAGTACTTC
>.|TRBJ2-1|TRBD1|TRBV6-4
CASSDQPTGAQFF
TGTGCCAGCAGTGACCAACCGACAGGGGCGCAGTTCTTC
>.|TRBJ2-7|TRBD2|TRBV19
CASSPRTSGRIYEQYF
TGTGCCAGTAGTCCGAGGACTAGCGGGAGAATATACGAGCAGTACTTC
>.|TRBJ2-5|TRBD2|TRBV4-1
CASSQDGTSGEETQYF
TGCGCCAGCAGCCAAGATGGGACTAGCGGGGAAGAGACCCAGTACTTC
>.|TRBJ1-6|.|TRBV4-1
CASSQDDRRDSPLHF
TGCGCCAGCAGCCAAGACGACAGAAGGGATTCACCCCTCCACTTT